Sequencing of this T cell receptor (beta chain) was carried out in a study of CD8 T cells in Susac syndrome. TEMRA cells were FACS-enriched, and CD8+ and CD4+ T cells were isolated negatively. With 6 bases removed from V and 5 bases from J, the gap between germline ends came to 20 bases. CDR1 is KGHSH, CDR2 LQKENI, per germline. There are 15 residues in the CDR3. RNA was extracted with the RNeasy kit, and a quantity of roughly 0.45 to 1 ug was reverse transcribed using random hexamers. TCRdb recomputed calls from the immunoSEQ multiplex PCR reads with MiXCR, one row per CDR3 protein. Of just over 300,000 distinct CDR3 sequences detected, 92% appear once; the ten largest clones hold approximately 0.065%.

The material sequenced was CD4+ T cells from PBMCs. The chain recombines TRBV18 with TRBJ2-7, with D perhaps given as TRBD1 or TRBD2 (6 bases each). The clonotype originates from a human donor with multiple sclerosis. In DNA form, the CDR3 reads TGTGCCAGCTCGCAACCGGGTGGGGGGCAGGACGAGCAGTACTTC. This translates into CASSQPGGGQDEQYF.